These T cell receptor beta chains were read from a single sample in a study of human T cells and chemical hapten exposure. Each CDR3 protein gets one entry after TCRdb re-called the 5' RACE reads with MiXCR. The sample records more than 140,000 distinct CDR3 sequences, around 4.4% being singletons. The receptors come from a female donor in good health. Each CDR3 is given with its conserved first and last residue. Fields, in order: J gene, V gene, clone size, D gene, CDR3 DNA, CDR3 protein. A D gene is named only where the DNA matches it firmly. Some rows have no size entry. The others give once, few or many, or a class for an expanded clone.

TRBJ2-3,TRBV20-1,many,TRBD1,TGCAGTGCTAGAGTCCAGGGGGCTTCACCTGGTACGCAATATTTT,CSARVQGASPGTQYF
TRBJ2-5,TRBV3-1,few,-,TGTGCCAGCAGCCGGAATCATATGTACCAAGAGACCCAGTACTTC,CASSRNHMYQETQYF
TRBJ2-3,TRBV12-3/TRBV12-4,many,-,TGTGCCAGCAGTGGGGACTCCCTATCCACAGATACGCAGTATTTT,CASSGDSLSTDTQYF
TRBJ1-1,TRBV12-3/TRBV12-4,many,-,TGTGCCAGCAGGCGCACCTCTGAAGCTTTCTTT,CASRRTSEAFF
TRBJ2-6,TRBV2,many,-,TGTGCCAGCAGCCAAAGCCAGGTTCCCGGGGCCAACGTCCTGACTTTC,CASSQSQVPGANVLTF
TRBJ1-1,TRBV4-2,-,-,TGTGCCAGCAGCCAAGAGATGGGCTTCATCTTT,CASSQEMGFIF
TRBJ1-3,TRBV2,many,-,TGTGCCAGCAGTGACAGGAACTCTGGAAACACCATATATTTT,CASSDRNSGNTIYF
TRBJ1-1,TRBV5-1,many,TRBD1,TGCGCCAGCAGCTTAGGAATCGGTACAGGGGGCCGCACTGAAGCTTTCTTT,CASSLGIGTGGRTEAFF
TRBJ2-7,TRBV25-1,-,TRBD2,TGTGCCAGCAGTGACCGACTAGCGGGGGGGCGCGAGCAGTACTTC,CASSDRLAGGREQYF
TRBJ1-2,TRBV20-1,many,-,TGCAGTGCTAGGAAGAGCGCTAACTATGGCTACACCTTC,CSARKSANYGYTF
TRBJ2-3,TRBV12-5,many,-,TGTGCTAGTGGCTTGGAAATAGGAAATACGCAGTATTTT,CASGLEIGNTQYF
TRBJ2-1,TRBV7-9,many,TRBD2,TGTGCCAGCAGCCGAAGCGGGGGGGCAAATGAGCAGTTCTTC,CASSRSGGANEQFF
TRBJ2-3,TRBV2,few,-,TGTGCCAGCAGTGATGGGAGGACAGGAGCAGATACGCAGTATTTT,CASSDGRTGADTQYF
TRBJ2-3,TRBV29-1,many,-,TGCAGCGTTGAGTGGCATCAGGGTGATACGCAGTATTTT,CSVEWHQGDTQYF
TRBJ2-1,TRBV20-1,many,TRBD2,TGCAGTGCCGTTCCCATAGCGGGGTTTAACAATGAGCAGTTCTTC,CSAVPIAGFNNEQFF
TRBJ1-2,TRBV5-6,many,TRBD1,TGTGCCAGCAGACCTGCGGGACAGAGTAACTATGGCTACACCTTC,CASRPAGQSNYGYTF
TRBJ2-5,TRBV25-1,many,-,TGTGCCAGCAAGGTTACGGGAATTCAAGAGACCCAGTACTTC,CASKVTGIQETQYF
TRBJ2-2,TRBV6-4,many,-,TGTGCCAGCAGTATAGACTTGTACACCGGGGAGCTGTTTTTT,CASSIDLYTGELFF
TRBJ2-1,TRBV6-2/TRBV6-3,many,TRBD2,TGTGCCAGCAGTTACACGTCGGGCGGGGGGGCCGGATCTAATGAGCAGTTCTTC,CASSYTSGGGAGSNEQFF
TRBJ1-1,TRBV6-2/TRBV6-3,many,-,TGTGCCAGCAGCCGGAGGGCGCTAGGAAGGGGAGTCACTGAAGCTTTCTTT,CASSRRALGRGVTEAFF
TRBJ1-1,TRBV12-3/TRBV12-4,many,-,TGTGCCAGCAGTTTGCCGCAATGGGACACTGAAGCTTTCTTT,CASSLPQWDTEAFF